The 16 T cell receptor beta chains reported below all come from one sample, sequenced in a study of early T cells in non-severe SARS-CoV-2 infection. TCRdb reprocessed the 5' RACE reads via MiXCR and lists one record per CDR3 protein. The repertoire includes some 80,000 distinct CDR3 sequences, approximately 12% of them detected once, and 15% to 19% sits in the top ten. The starting material was whole blood, obtained at baseline. These receptors all stem from an adult who was a healthcare worker with PCR-confirmed SARS-CoV-2 infection or an uninfected control (not recorded which). The donor label of this sample is uncertain.

This chain joins TRBV7-6 and TRBJ1-5, with D unresolved. Trimming stripped 1 base from V and 4 bases from J, with 5 bases between. The CDR3 is 13 amino acids. Germline loops: CDR1 SGHVS, CDR2 FNYEAQ. This CDR3 reads CASSLVGNQPQHF. The CDR3 DNA is TGTGCCAGCAGCTTAGTGGGGAATCAGCCCCAGCATTTT.

This clonotype has just a few counts. The rearrangement uses TRBV7-9 and TRBJ2-1; D is ambiguous. Germline CDR1 reads SEHNR; CDR2 reads FQNEAQ (reference sequence). The CDR3 sequence is 15 residues long. Trimming removed 0 bases from V and 0 bases from J, with 6 bases in between. CDR3: CASSLARSSYNEQFF. CDR3 nucleotides: TGTGCCAGCAGCTTAGCCAGAAGCTCCTACAATGAGCAGTTCTTC.

The chain combines TRBV20-1 with TRBJ1-1; the D gene is possibly TRBD1 (5 bases). Trimming removed 1 base from V and 8 bases from J, with 11 bases in between. This CDR3 comprises 12 residues. CDR1 is DFQATT, CDR2 SNEGSKA, per germline (reference sequence). The CDR3 DNA follows: TGCAGTGCTAGAGGCGGGGCGTACGAAGCTTTCTTT. Translated: CSARGGAYEAFF.

This clonotype showed up many times. The V call is TRBV5-1, the J call TRBJ1-2, with 7 nucleotides matching TRBD1. The ends lost 0 bases at V and 4 bases at J; junction bases unmatched: 6. Germline V gene sequence: CDR1 SGHRS, CDR2 YFSETQ. The CDR3 is 15 residues long. The DNA for the CDR3 is TGCGCCAGCAGCTTGGATCCGGGACAGTCCTATGGCTACACCTTC. Residues: CASSLDPGQSYGYTF.

This clonotype was picked up many times. The chain recombines TRBV7-3 with TRBJ1-1; D is uncertain. CDR1 and CDR2 from the germline V gene are SGHTA and FQGTGA. The CDR3 sequence is 13 residues long. Trimming took 4 bases from V and 4 from J, leaving 10 bases between them. CDR3 amino acids: CASSYQAGTEAFF. CDR3 sequence (DNA): TGTGCCAGCAGCTACCAGGCTGGCACTGAAGCTTTCTTT.

There are many counts of this clonotype. The CDR3 region is CASSSMTSGVSSYNEQFF. CDR3 bases: TGCGCCAGCAGCTCGATGACTAGCGGGGTAAGCTCCTACAATGAGCAGTTCTTC. The chain has TRBV5-1 and TRBJ2-1, with 11 bases that match TRBD2. The CDR3 is 18 residues long. V dropped 3 bases and J dropped 0; count of bases not matched to a gene: 8. Germline lookup yields CDR1 SGHRS and CDR2 YFSETQ.

This clonotype occurred a few times. The genes are TRBV11-2 and TRBJ2-7; 10 bases line up with TRBD2. CDR3 length: 18 residues. V was pared by 4 bases and J by 2 bases, with 14 bases of the junction left unmatched. The germline gives CDR1 SGHAT, CDR2 FQNNGV. This chain's CDR3 is CASSSLRAGLARPYEQYF. The CDR3 coding sequence is TGTGCCAGCAGCTCCTTACGGGCGGGACTAGCGCGACCCTACGAGCAGTACTTC.

This clonotype was found a few times. The rearrangement joins TRBV5-5 to TRBJ2-7; D gene ambiguous. The CDR3 contains 13 residues. Trimming left V 4 bases short and J 4 bases short, with 12 bases between. Per the germline V gene, CDR1 is SGHKS and CDR2 is YYEKEE (reference sequence). The CDR3 DNA reads as TGTGCCAGCAGCCCTAACCTAGGTTACGAGCAGTACTTC. This translates into CASSPNLGYEQYF.

This chain connects TRBV19 to TRBJ1-5, with a weak D call TRBD1 (6 bases). This CDR3 has 16 amino acids. Trimming removed 1 base from V and 0 bases from J, with 10 bases in between. Germline V CDR1 and CDR2: LNHDA, SQIVND (reference sequence). CDR3: CASSIGTVYSNQPQHF. The CDR3 coding sequence is TGTGCCAGTAGTATAGGGACAGTGTATAGCAATCAGCCCCAGCATTTT.

DNA for the CDR3: TGTGCCAGCAGGCAGTTCTACGAGCAGTACTTC. Amino acid sequence: CASRQFYEQYF. This rearrangement joins TRBV6-2 or TRBV6-3 to TRBJ2-7; D not certain. There are 11 residues in the CDR3. The germline V and J ends were trimmed by 6 bases and 3 bases, with 6 bases remaining between them. Germline values: CDR1 MNHEY, CDR2 SVGEGT.

With regard to this clonotype: A read error may account for a junction end that differs from germline. The chain carries TRBV6-5 and TRBJ2-1; D possibly corresponds to TRBD2 (5 bases). This CDR3 region has 11 residues. Germline V gene lookup returns CDR1 MNHEY and CDR2 SVGAGI. Here the CDR3 reads CASSYGRKADF. CDR3 bases: TGTGCCAGCAGTTACGGGAGAAAGGCAGACTTC.

The rearrangement joins TRBV4-1 to TRBJ1-1; 7 bases agree with TRBD1. Unmatched junction bases numbered 8, after V lost 3 bases and J lost 4 bases. Looked up from germline, CDR1 is MGHRA and CDR2 is YSYEKL. The CDR3 consists of 15 residues. The CDR3 spells CASSQDDRVFTEAFF. CDR3 sequence (DNA): TGCGCCAGCAGCCAGGACGACAGGGTATTCACTGAAGCTTTCTTT.

This clonotype was found a few times. The V gene is TRBV12-3 or TRBV12-4, the J gene TRBJ2-1; D gene ambiguous. This CDR3 comprises 12 residues. The V gene lost 3 bases and the J gene lost 6 bases, with 6 bases spanning the gap. CDR3: CASSFQRNEQFF. CDR3 bases: TGTGCCAGCAGTTTTCAACGCAATGAGCAGTTCTTC.

In its sample, this clonotype was seen a few times. The genes are TRBV2 and TRBJ1-1, with 9 bases that match TRBD1. Losses at the gene ends were 6 bases for V and 4 bases for J; bases not matched to a gene: 6. CDR3 size: 14 residues. From germline, CDR1 is SNHLY and CDR2 FYNNEI. CDR3 in amino acids: CASSLGQGGTEAFF. CDR3 nucleotide sequence: TGTGCCAGCAGCTTGGGACAGGGAGGCACTGAAGCTTTCTTT.

This clonotype was picked up a small number of times. This chain uses TRBV6-1 with TRBJ1-1; unclear D gene. The CDR3 length is 12 residues. V was trimmed by 2 bases and J by 3 bases, leaving 4 bases between them. Germline assignment: CDR1 MNHNS and CDR2 SASEGT. In DNA, the CDR3 is TGTGCCAGCAGTGAACCGTACACTGAAGCTTTCTTT. It codes for CASSEPYTEAFF.

This clonotype occurred a few times. V and J are TRBV18 and TRBJ1-6; unclear D gene. This CDR3 spans 16 amino acids. The V end was cut by 3 bases, the J end by 0 bases, with 9 bases between. CDR1 is KGHSH, CDR2 LQKENI, per germline. This CDR3 is CASSPGSSSYNSPLHF. Here the CDR3 DNA reads TGTGCCAGCTCACCGGGCAGTAGCTCCTATAATTCACCCCTCCACTTT.